This T cell receptor (beta chain) was captured by sequencing in a study of vaccination effects on CD4 cells after COVID-19. Overall study findings and caveats: Both infection-induced and vaccine-induced clones contracted markedly at late post-vaccination timepoints.

Assay used: immunoSEQ multiplex PCR; TCRdb lists only in-frame clones, some missing. The sample has roughly 25,000 clones, around 71% seen once; the top ten hold around 12%. Antigen-specific CD4+ T cell clonotypes were called by their expansion after viral peptide-pool culture in ViraFEST. CD4+ T cell isolation took place after 10 days of culture. Absence of prior SARS-CoV-2 infection characterized the vaccine recipients, who showed negative nucleocapsid antibodies. Every well housed about 1.8 million PBMC, which grew in culture alongside around 11 IU/ml IL-2 and 10 ug/ml peptides. In regard to this clone: The antigen remains unidentified.

Germline CDR1 is SGHNT and CDR2 is YENEEA. The J segment lost 4 bases and the V segment lost 6 bases, leaving 14 bases of the junction unmatched. The CDR3 length is 18 residues. V usage is TRBV11-3 and J usage is TRBJ2-7; 14 bases line up with TRBD2. The material sequenced was CD4+ T cells from PBMCs cultured with HCoV-OC43 spike peptides, taken before COVID-19 vaccination. The subset: HCoV-OC43 spike overlapping peptide pool stimulation. The clonotype originates from a human donor who received a COVID-19 vaccine. The CDR3 DNA sequence: TGTGCCAGCAGGAGACCGGGACTAGCGGGAGTATCGTCATACGAGCAGTACTTC. Its translation: CASRRPGLAGVSSYEQYF.